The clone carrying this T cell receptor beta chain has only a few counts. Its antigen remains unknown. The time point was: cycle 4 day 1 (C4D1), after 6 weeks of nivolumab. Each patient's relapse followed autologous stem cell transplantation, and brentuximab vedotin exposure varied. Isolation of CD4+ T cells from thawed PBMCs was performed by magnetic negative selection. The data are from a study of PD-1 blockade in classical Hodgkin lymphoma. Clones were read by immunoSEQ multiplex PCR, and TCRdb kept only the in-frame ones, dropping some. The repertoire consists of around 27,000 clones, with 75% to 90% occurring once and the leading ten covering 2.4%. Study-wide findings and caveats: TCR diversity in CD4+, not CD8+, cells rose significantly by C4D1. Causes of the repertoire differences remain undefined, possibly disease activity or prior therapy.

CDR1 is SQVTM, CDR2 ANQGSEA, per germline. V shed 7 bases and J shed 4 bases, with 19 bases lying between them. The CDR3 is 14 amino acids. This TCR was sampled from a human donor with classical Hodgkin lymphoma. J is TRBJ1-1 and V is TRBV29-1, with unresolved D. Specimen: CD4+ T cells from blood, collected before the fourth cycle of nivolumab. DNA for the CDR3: TGCAGCGGTGCGAGAGGAGGCACCGCCACTGAAGCTTTCTTT. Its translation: CSGARGGTATEAFF.